Following are 14 T cell receptor beta chains from one sample sequenced in a study of shared clonotypes between healthy human individuals. The naive CD8 population came from CD45RO-negative cells selected for CCR7, without terminally differentiated effector memory CD45RA+ cells. Measured with immunoSEQ multiplex PCR; TCRdb has only the in-frame clones, and not every one. The sample yields about 1.9 million clones, around 93% seen once. Sequenced material: naive CD8+ T cells from PBMCs. All receptors come from a man aged 18 to 35 in good health. Some clones in this sample may be carry-over from other donors' samples.

The rearrangement links TRBV11-2 to TRBJ1-2; 7 bases fit TRBD1. The CDR3 runs to 18 residues. After removal of 3 bases from V and 7 bases from J, the junction contained 20 bases not matched to a gene. The V gene's germline CDR1 is SGHAT and CDR2 FQNNGV. This CDR3 reads CASSFPPTTDRREIGYTF. The CDR3 DNA follows: TGTGCCAGCAGCTTTCCCCCTACTACGGACAGGAGGGAGATTGGCTACACCTTC.

J is TRBJ2-1 and V is TRBV28, with a tentative D call TRBD2 (5 bases). The length of the CDR3 is 14 residues. Germline lookup yields CDR1 MDHEN and CDR2 SYDVKM. Trimming removed 9 bases at V and 1 base at J, with 13 bases between. The CDR3 loop is CASAGDLSYNEQFF. In nucleotides, the CDR3 is TGTGCCAGTGCCGGGGATCTGTCCTACAATGAGCAGTTCTTC.

The chain uses TRBV27 and TRBJ2-2; weak D call: TRBD1 (6 bases). CDR3 length equals 13 residues. V gave up 9 bases and J gave up 8 bases, with 16 bases separating them. Germline V lookup: CDR1 MNHEY, CDR2 SMNVEV (reference sequence). The CDR3 nucleotides are TGTGCCAGACCTAGAACAGGGTTTGGGGAGCTGTTTTTT. It translates to CARPRTGFGELFF.

J is TRBJ2-1 and V is TRBV6-1; tentative D call: TRBD2 (6 bases). This CDR3 has 17 residues. Per germline, CDR1 MNHNS and CDR2 SASEGT. The V end lost 4 bases, the J end lost 0 bases, and 16 bases lay between the germline ends. Written as DNA, the CDR3 is TGTGCCAGCAGTGGAGTAGCGGAACTTAGCTCCTACAATGAGCAGTTCTTC. Residues: CASSGVAELSSYNEQFF.

The gene calls are TRBV6-5 and TRBJ2-1; 11 bases align to TRBD2. Trimming removed 6 bases from V and 7 bases from J; junction bases left unmatched: 8. The CDR3 loop spans 15 amino acids. Germline V gene lookup returns CDR1 MNHEY and CDR2 SVGAGI. CDR3 protein: CASSTTSGSGNEQFF. CDR3 nucleotide sequence: TGTGCCAGCAGCACCACTAGCGGGAGTGGGAATGAGCAGTTCTTC.

This clone was counted a single time. V and J are TRBV5-6 and TRBJ2-1; TRBD1 matches at 10 bases. V was pared by 3 bases and J by 5 bases, with 2 bases of the junction left unmatched. Germline CDR1 and CDR2: SGHDT and YYEEEE. The length of the CDR3 is 14 residues. CDR3 protein: CASSYGTGDNEQFF. In nucleotides, the CDR3 is TGTGCCAGCAGCTACGGGACAGGGGACAATGAGCAGTTCTTC.

The V gene is TRBV7-8, the J gene TRBJ2-3; 13 nucleotides line up with TRBD2. V was clipped by 5 bases and J by 0 bases; unmatched bases: 14. CDR3 length: 20 amino acids. Germline V gene data show CDR1 as SGHVS and CDR2 as FQNEAQ. In nucleotides, the CDR3 is TGTGCCAGCAGCCTAACCGGGACTAGCGGGGATAGCTCTAGCACAGATACGCAGTATTTT. Its protein product is CASSLTGTSGDSSSTDTQYF.

This sequence joins TRBV7-3 and TRBJ2-1; TRBD2 agrees at 10 bases. The CDR3 length is 16 residues. With 4 bases clipped from V and 2 bases from J, the junction kept 5 bases outside the gene matches. Germline V gene data show CDR1 as SGHTA and CDR2 as FQGTGA. In DNA, the CDR3 is TGTGCCAGCAGCTCCTATAGCGGGAGGCCCTACAATGAGCAGTTCTTC. This sequence encodes CASSSYSGRPYNEQFF.

The rearrangement joins TRBV7-3 to TRBJ1-1, with D perhaps TRBD1 (5 bases). The CDR3 totals 13 residues. The germline V and J ends were trimmed by 5 bases and 4 bases, with 11 bases remaining between them. Germline V CDR1 and CDR2: SGHTA, FQGTGA. The CDR3: CASSRGVGTEAFF. The CDR3 coding sequence is TGTGCCAGCAGCCGAGGGGTAGGCACTGAAGCTTTCTTT.

This clone was counted a few times. The chain joins TRBV14 to TRBJ1-1; D gene unclear. This CDR3 region has 15 residues. CDR1 is SGHDN and CDR2 is FVKESK in the germline V gene. V lost 0 bases and J lost 0, with 8 bases in between. This CDR3 is CASSQDRNVNTEAFF. The CDR3 region has the DNA TGTGCCAGCAGCCAAGATAGGAACGTGAACACTGAAGCTTTCTTT.

The V and J genes are TRBV19 and TRBJ2-1; D is unresolved. The CDR3 sequence is 15 residues long. Trimming cost V 3 bases and J 8 bases, with 17 bases left between them. Per germline, CDR1 LNHDA and CDR2 SQIVND (reference sequence). The CDR3 is CASSIFPRAPDEQFF. In DNA form, the CDR3 reads TGTGCCAGTAGTATCTTTCCTCGGGCCCCCGATGAGCAGTTCTTC.

A single count supports this clone. This sequence joins TRBV6-6 and TRBJ1-3; TRBD1 might be the D (6 bases). Trimming left V 4 bases short and J 0 bases short, with 7 bases between. The CDR3 totals 14 residues. Germline lookup yields CDR1 MNHNY and CDR2 SVGAGI (reference sequence). CDR3 protein: CASSWTVSGNTIYF. The CDR3 nucleotides read TGTGCCAGCAGTTGGACAGTCTCTGGAAACACCATATATTTT.

This chain connects TRBV5-4 to TRBJ1-1; possibly TRBD1 for D (5 bases). Germline CDR1 and CDR2: SGHNT and YYREEE (reference sequence). This CDR3 comprises 14 residues. The germline V and J ends were trimmed by 0 bases and 7 bases, with 13 bases remaining between them. The CDR3 coding sequence is TGTGCCAGCAGCTTGGAGAGGACAACGAATGAAGCTTTCTTT. Protein sequence: CASSLERTTNEAFF.

The chain combines TRBV28 with TRBJ1-2; TRBD1 agrees at 7 bases. The CDR3 extends over 14 amino acids. V was pared by 2 bases and J by 6 bases, with 6 bases of the junction left unmatched. Germline V CDR1 and CDR2: MDHEN, SYDVKM. The chain's CDR3 is CASSLRTGTHGYTF. In nucleotides, the CDR3 is TGTGCCAGCAGTTTACGGACAGGTACCCATGGCTACACCTTC.